One sample yielded the 23 T cell receptor beta chains listed below, sequenced in a study of blood T cell repertoires in COVID-19. The repertoire was sequenced with immunoSEQ multiplex PCR; TCRdb's copy has only in-frame clones and lacks some. The sample consists of 75,000 to 90,000 clones, about nine tenths of them appearing once. Sequencing was performed on peripheral blood. The receptors were gathered from a man aged 50 to 59 with active or convalescent COVID-19.

The rearrangement uses TRBV7-2 and TRBJ2-3; a possible D gene is TRBD2 (7 bases). Germline values: CDR1 SGHTA, CDR2 FQGNSA. Trimming removed 1 base from V and 6 bases from J, with 14 bases in between. The CDR3 has 15 residues. The CDR3 sequence is CASSLVGGPGDTQYF. The DNA for the CDR3 is TGTGCCAGCAGCTTAGTGGGGGGGCCCGGGGATACGCAGTATTTT.

CDR3 region: CAWGGQGYEKLFF. In nucleotides, the CDR3 is TGTGCCTGGGGGGGACAGGGGTATGAAAAACTGTTTTTT. The chain has TRBV30 and TRBJ1-4, with 10 bases that match TRBD1. The CDR3 has 13 residues. Germline V CDR1 and CDR2: GTSNPN, SVGIG (reference sequence). Trimming cost V 5 bases and J 6 bases; bases outside gene matches: 3.

V gene TRBV20-1 combines with J gene TRBJ2-1; the D gene is possibly TRBD1 (6 bases). The CDR3 loop spans 10 amino acids. Germline CDR1 reads DFQATT; CDR2 reads SNEGSKA (reference sequence). As DNA, the CDR3 is TGCAGAGCAGGGGCGGATGAGCAGTTCTTC. This codes for CRAGADEQFF.

The chain combines TRBV5-1 with TRBJ1-1; TRBD1 matches 10 bases. Trimming removed 4 bases from V and 5 bases from J; junction bases left unmatched: 5. CDR1 is SGHRS and CDR2 is YFSETQ in the germline V gene. The CDR3 is 14 residues long. CDR3 residues: CASSPDRGGTEAFF. The CDR3 bases are TGCGCCAGCAGCCCGGACAGGGGGGGAACTGAAGCTTTCTTT.

Concerning this clone itself: Within the sample, other DNA sequences also encode this same CDR3. This chain joins TRBV3-1 (or the pseudogene TRBV3-2) and TRBJ2-5, with D possibly matching TRBD1 (5 bases). Between the trimmed V and J ends, which lost 1 base and 2 bases, there was a span of 5 bases. The germline V gene encodes CDR1 LGHDT and CDR2 YNNKEL (reference sequence). This CDR3 comprises 13 residues. In DNA form, the CDR3 reads TGTGCCAGCAGCCAAGCAGGGCAAGAGACCCAGTACTTC. Amino acids: CASSQAGQETQYF.

The rearrangement uses TRBV24-1 and TRBJ2-1, with 8 positions matching TRBD2. The CDR3 contains 14 residues. The V gene end was trimmed by 5 bases and the J gene end by 4 bases; junction bases not matched to a gene: 3. The germline CDR1 and CDR2 sequences are KGHDR and SFDVKD. This chain's CDR3 is CATSARGEYNEQFF. The CDR3 nucleotides read TGTGCCACCAGTGCGCGGGGGGAGTACAATGAGCAGTTCTTC.

The genes are TRBV3-1 (or the pseudogene TRBV3-2) and TRBJ2-5; tentatively, D is TRBD2 (6 bases). The CDR3 sequence is 13 residues long. Trimming shortened V by 0 bases and J by 6 bases, and 8 bases separated the two germline ends. Germline lookup yields CDR1 LGHDT and CDR2 YNNKEL (reference sequence). The CDR3 region has the DNA TGTGCCAGCAGCCAAGAAGGAGGGAAGACCCAGTACTTC. Encoded protein: CASSQEGGKTQYF.

This chain links TRBV19 with TRBJ2-3; TRBD2 agrees at 10 bases. This CDR3 is built from 16 residues. J gave up 6 bases and V 1 base, and 7 bases lay outside the gene matches. Germline CDR1 and CDR2: LNHDA and SQIVND (reference sequence). The CDR3, as DNA: TGTGCCAGTAGTATAGTTCCCGGACTAGCGGCCGATACGCAGTATTTT. Residues: CASSIVPGLAADTQYF.

This clone was recorded only once. The chain links TRBV6-4 to TRBJ2-1; the match to TRBD2 covers 8 bases. Germline trimming cut 6 bases from V and 10 bases from J; bases unmatched to any gene: 8. The CDR3 has 13 amino acids. Germline assignment: CDR1 MRHNA and CDR2 SNTAGT. The CDR3 coding sequence is TGTGCCAGCAGAGCCATAGCGGGGCAAGAGCAGTTCTTC. It specifies CASRAIAGQEQFF.

The V call is TRBV19, the J call TRBJ2-2; no firm D call. The CDR3 length is 13 residues. V was pared by 7 bases and J by 2 bases, with 8 bases between. CDR1 and CDR2 (germline): LNHDA, SQIVND (reference sequence). The CDR3 coding sequence is TGTGCCAGTATCCCCACTAACACCGGGGAGCTGTTTTTT. Translated, it gives CASIPTNTGELFF. The whole variable domain, remainder taken from reference TRBV19 and TRBJ2-2, is DGGITQSPKYLFRKEGQNVTLSCEQNLNHDAMYWYRQDPGQGLRLIYYSQIVNDFQKGDIAEGYSVSREKKESFPLTVTSAQKNPTAFYLCASIPTNTGELFFGEGSRLTVL.

The V and J genes are TRBV3-1 (or the pseudogene TRBV3-2) and TRBJ1-3; D gene uncertain. The CDR3 contains 14 residues. The germline V gene encodes CDR1 LGHDT and CDR2 YNNKEL (reference sequence). V lost 4 bases, J lost 0 bases, and 7 bases lay in between. CDR3 DNA: TGTGCCAGCAGCCCGGAGTTCTCTGGAAACACCATATATTTT. This translates into CASSPEFSGNTIYF.

The chain couples TRBV29-1 to TRBJ2-2; a weak D match, TRBD2 (7 bases). This CDR3 spans 15 amino acids. V was clipped by 3 bases and J by 4 bases, with 15 bases between them. Looked up from germline, CDR1 is SQVTM and CDR2 is ANQGSEA. CDR3 DNA sequence: TGCAGCGTTGATGGGGGGGCGTCTATCACCGGGGAGCTGTTTTTT. Encoded protein: CSVDGGASITGELFF.

The J gene is TRBJ1-1, the V gene TRBV24-1, with unresolved D. The CDR3 covers 15 residues. The germline V and J ends were trimmed by 2 bases and 1 base, with 10 bases remaining between them. Germline V lookup: CDR1 KGHDR, CDR2 SFDVKD. Here the CDR3 reads CATSDSRAGNTEAFF. The CDR3 DNA sequence: TGTGCCACCAGTGATTCAAGGGCGGGGAACACTGAAGCTTTCTTT.

This chain links TRBV29-1 with TRBJ1-1; 11 bases align to TRBD1. V was pared by 6 bases and J by 5 bases, with 8 bases of the junction left unmatched. The CDR3 has 14 amino acids. CDR1 is SQVTM and CDR2 is ANQGSEA in the germline V gene. CDR3 amino acids: CSVGTGTGGTEAFF. CDR3 bases: TGCAGCGTCGGAACCGGGACAGGGGGAACTGAAGCTTTCTTT.

The V gene is TRBV6-6, the J gene TRBJ1-3; D may be TRBD1 (6 bases). CDR1 and CDR2 (germline): MNHNY, SVGAGI (reference sequence). The V and J ends lost 1 base and 0 bases respectively, with 10 bases between them. The CDR3 is 16 residues long. The chain's CDR3 is CASSYFDRSSGNTIYF. In DNA, the CDR3 is TGTGCCAGCAGTTACTTTGACAGGAGCTCTGGAAACACCATATATTTT.

J is TRBJ2-1 and V is TRBV27; 16 nucleotides align to TRBD2. This CDR3 region has 17 residues. Germline CDR1 is MNHEY and CDR2 is SMNVEV (reference sequence). After removal of 5 bases from V and 5 bases from J, the junction contained 6 bases not matched to a gene. The CDR3 loop is CASSPGTSGGVDNEQFF. The DNA of the CDR3 is TGTGCCAGCAGTCCTGGGACTAGCGGGGGGGTTGACAATGAGCAGTTCTTC.

The chain is built from TRBV7-2 and TRBJ2-7; TRBD1 is a possible D gene (5 bases). Germline CDR1 SGHTA, CDR2 FQGNSA. V was cut by 2 bases and J by 6 bases, with 14 bases left in between. CDR3 length: 14 amino acids. CDR3 amino acids: CASSLYSRVAEQYV. The CDR3 DNA reads TGTGCCAGCAGCTTATATAGCAGGGTGGCCGAGCAGTACGTC.

V is TRBV9 and J is TRBJ2-7; TRBD1 matches at 8 bases. With V trimmed by 2 bases and J by 2 bases, 6 bases remained unmatched. This CDR3 region has 15 residues. Germline V gene sequence: CDR1 SGDLS, CDR2 YYNGEE. CDR3 amino acids: CASSVEDRAPYEQYF. The CDR3 region has the DNA TGTGCCAGCAGCGTCGAGGACAGGGCTCCCTACGAGCAGTACTTC.

J is TRBJ1-5 and V is TRBV19; 9 nucleotides match TRBD1. This CDR3 has 17 amino acids. The V and J ends lost 7 bases and 0 bases, in that order; junction bases with no gene match: 10. Germline V lookup: CDR1 LNHDA, CDR2 SQIVND (reference sequence). Here the CDR3 reads CASKLDRGSYSNQPQHF. CDR3 nucleotides: TGTGCCAGTAAGTTGGACAGGGGTTCTTATAGCAATCAGCCCCAGCATTTT.

This chain joins TRBV6-6 and TRBJ1-2, with 8 positions matching TRBD1. Trimming cost V 3 bases and J 6 bases; bases outside gene matches: 6. The CDR3 sequence is 14 residues long. From germline, CDR1 is MNHNY and CDR2 SVGAGI (reference sequence). CDR3 nucleotide sequence: TGTGCCAGCAGTTATCTAGGACAGGGCGATGGCTACACCTTC. Its translation is CASSYLGQGDGYTF.

CDR3 bases: TGTGCCAGCACCACCCCCAACAGGGGGGCAGATACGCAGTATTTT. This sequence encodes CASTTPNRGADTQYF. This chain joins TRBV7-9 and TRBJ2-3; TRBD1 matches at 8 bases. The CDR3 is made up of 15 amino acids. CDR1 and CDR2 from the germline V gene are SEHNR and FQNEAQ (reference sequence). Losses at the gene ends were 7 bases for V and 4 bases for J; bases not matched to a gene: 10.

The chain employs TRBV9 and TRBJ1-5, with D uncertain. The germline V gene has CDR1 SGDLS and CDR2 YYNGEE. The V gene lost 0 bases and the J gene lost 0 bases, with 10 bases spanning the gap. CDR3 length: 16 amino acids. This chain's CDR3 is CASSVGGIDSNQPQHF. The CDR3 DNA sequence: TGTGCCAGCAGCGTAGGAGGAATAGATAGCAATCAGCCCCAGCATTTT.

This sequence joins TRBV6-5 and TRBJ1-2; TRBD1 matches 8 bases. The germline V gene has CDR1 MNHEY and CDR2 SVGAGI. The CDR3 length is 13 residues. Trimming took 6 bases from V and 7 from J; bases not matched to a gene: 7. The CDR3 bases are TGTGCCAGCAGACCCCAGGGGGCGCCTGGCTACACCTTC. This sequence encodes CASRPQGAPGYTF.